A single sample gave rise to the 8 T cell receptor beta chains below, sequenced in a study of PD-L1 blockade in urothelial cancer. TCRdb's copy holds only in-frame clones and misses some; the assay was immunoSEQ multiplex PCR. The sample lists roughly 63,000 clones, approximately 80% occurring once. Documented time point: pretreatment peripheral blood. Sequences were derived from PBMCs, sampled around atezolizumab (anti-PD-L1) treatment. Every receptor here comes from a man in his 70s with urothelial cancer.

The chain employs TRBV7-2 and TRBJ2-5, with TRBD2 matching 11 bases. This CDR3 contains 16 residues. Germline CDR1 and CDR2: SGHTA and FQGNSA. The trim removed 5 bases at V and 2 bases at J, leaving 7 bases unmatched. In nucleotides, the CDR3 is TGTGCCAGCAGCCTTACTAGCGGGAGAAGTCAAGAGACCCAGTACTTC. It is translated as CASSLTSGRSQETQYF. Supplemented by reference TRBV7-2 and TRBJ2-5, the full variable domain reads GAGVSQSPSNKVTEKGKDVELRCDPISGHTALYWYRQSLGQGLEFLIYFQGNSAPDKSGLPSDRFSAERTGGSVSTLTIQRTQQEDSAVYLCASSLTSGRSQETQYFGPGTRLLVL.

V is TRBV6-5 and J is TRBJ1-2; unclear D gene. CDR1 is MNHEY, CDR2 SVGAGI, per germline. The CDR3 spans 15 residues. V dropped 0 bases and J dropped 0 bases, with 8 bases sitting between them. The CDR3 region has the DNA TGTGCCAGCAGTTACTCGGGCAGAGCTAACTATGGCTACACCTTC. Its translation: CASSYSGRANYGYTF.

The V and J genes are TRBV5-6 and TRBJ1-3; 8 positions match TRBD1. Germline loops: CDR1 SGHDT, CDR2 YYEEEE. The CDR3 covers 15 residues. The V and J ends lost 7 bases and 4 bases, in that order; junction bases with no gene match: 10. CDR3 protein: CASGPGGAQGNTIYF. The CDR3 DNA follows: TGTGCCAGCGGTCCAGGGGGCGCGCAGGGAAACACCATATATTTT.

CDR3 bases: TGTGCCAGCAGCTTAAGAACGGGAGGGTACCAAGAGACCCAGTACTTC. Protein product: CASSLRTGGYQETQYF. The J gene is TRBJ2-5, the V gene TRBV11-1; 8 bases map to TRBD2. Trimming took 2 bases from V and 0 from J; bases not matched to a gene: 5. The CDR3 covers 16 residues. Germline V gene sequence: CDR1 SGHAT, CDR2 FQDESV (reference sequence).

Worth noting for this clone: Sequence at one end of the junction differs from germline and may be a read error. The J gene is TRBJ2-7, the V gene TRBV5-1, with unresolved D. Germline loops: CDR1 SGHRS, CDR2 YFSETQ. The CDR3 extends over 16 amino acids. The CDR3 sequence: CASSPRETLGSSEQYF. As DNA, the CDR3 is TGCGCCAGCAGCCCAAGAGAGACTCTTGGCTCCTCCGAGCAGTACTTC.

This chain links TRBV19 with TRBJ1-5; 9 nucleotides align to TRBD1. J gave up 5 bases and V 10 bases, and 9 bases lay outside the gene matches. The CDR3 runs to 14 residues. Germline assignment: CDR1 LNHDA and CDR2 SQIVND (reference sequence). CDR3 DNA: TGTGCCACTTGGGACAGGGACGGTTATCAGCCCCAGCATTTT. Translating gives CATWDRDGYQPQHF.

The V gene is TRBV7-9, the J gene TRBJ1-1; D possibly corresponds to TRBD1 (5 bases). Germline CDR1 SEHNR, CDR2 FQNEAQ (reference sequence). CDR3 length equals 13 residues. The V gene lost 6 bases and the J gene lost 3 bases, with 11 bases spanning the gap. CDR3 sequence reads: CASREGRDTEAFF. CDR3 nucleotides: TGTGCCAGCAGGGAGGGGCGGGACACTGAAGCTTTCTTT. Combining the CDR3 with reference TRBV7-9 and TRBJ1-1 gives the whole variable domain DTGVSQNPRHKITKRGQNVTFRCDPISEHNRLYWYRQTLGQGPEFLTYFQNEAQLEKSRLLSDRFSAERPKGSFSTLEIQRTEQGDSAMYLCASREGRDTEAFFGQGTRLTVV.

The sample holds a few counts of this clone. The V gene is TRBV7-2, the J gene TRBJ2-7, with D unresolved. The CDR3 runs 13 residues. Germline assignment: CDR1 SGHTA and CDR2 FQGNSA. Trimming took 1 base from V and 2 from J, leaving 6 bases between them. In DNA form, the CDR3 reads TGTGCCAGCAGCTTAGAATACACCTACGAGCAGTACTTC. It translates to CASSLEYTYEQYF.